These 5 T cell receptor beta chains came from one sample sequenced in a study of T-cell memory formation after mild COVID-19. MiXCR was run by TCRdb on the 5' RACE reads, yielding one entry per CDR3 protein. The sample includes roughly 120,000 distinct CDR3 sequences, approximately 15% of them seen just once. Sequenced input: PBMCs or a T cell subset sorted from them (not recorded which). These receptor sequences come from an adult woman who had mild COVID-19 (a few samples of this study predate the infection). Cell type and time point are not known.

V is TRBV5-1 and J is TRBJ1-1; TRBD1 might be the D (6 bases). The length of the CDR3 is 15 residues. The germline gives CDR1 SGHRS, CDR2 YFSETQ. Trimming left V 4 bases short and J 1 base short, with 14 bases between. The CDR3 sequence: CASSPRQGRNTEAFF. The CDR3 DNA sequence: TGCGCCAGCAGCCCAAGGCAGGGGCGGAACACTGAAGCTTTCTTT.

The rearrangement uses TRBV9 and TRBJ2-1, with TRBD1 identical over 7 bases. CDR1 is SGDLS, CDR2 YYNGEE, per germline. Unmatched junction bases numbered 1, after V lost 1 base and J lost 0 bases. The CDR3 is 15 amino acids. DNA for the CDR3: TGTGCCAGCAGCGTAAGACAGGGCTCCTACAATGAGCAGTTCTTC. It specifies CASSVRQGSYNEQFF.

This clonotype has a handful of counts. The chain uses TRBV6-5 and TRBJ2-5; TRBD1 agrees at 7 bases. J gave up 4 bases and V 3 bases, and 14 bases lay outside the gene matches. The CDR3 covers 17 residues. In germline, CDR1 is MNHEY, CDR2 SVGAGI. The CDR3, as DNA: TGTGCCAGCAGTTATGTGATAGGGGGCTTAAGGCGAGAGACCCAGTACTTC. Encoded protein: CASSYVIGGLRRETQYF.

The sample holds a few counts of this clonotype. In DNA, the CDR3 is TGCAGTGCTACCAATACAGGGGTGGAAACTGAAGCTTTCTTT. Translating gives CSATNTGVETEAFF. The V call is TRBV20-1, the J call TRBJ1-1; 7 nucleotides agree with TRBD1. The CDR3 length is 14 residues. The ends lost 4 bases at V and 5 bases at J; junction bases unmatched: 10. Per the germline V gene, CDR1 is DFQATT and CDR2 is SNEGSKA (reference sequence).

In its sample, this clonotype was seen a few times. The gene calls are TRBV3-1 and TRBJ2-3; no clear D. Germline V gene lookup returns CDR1 LGHDT and CDR2 YNNKEL (reference sequence). V lost 3 bases and J lost 6, with 19 bases in between. CDR3 length equals 16 residues. The CDR3 DNA sequence: TGTGCCAGCAGCCACTTTGTGACGGCGTTAATGGATACGCAGTATTTT. This gives the protein CASSHFVTALMDTQYF.